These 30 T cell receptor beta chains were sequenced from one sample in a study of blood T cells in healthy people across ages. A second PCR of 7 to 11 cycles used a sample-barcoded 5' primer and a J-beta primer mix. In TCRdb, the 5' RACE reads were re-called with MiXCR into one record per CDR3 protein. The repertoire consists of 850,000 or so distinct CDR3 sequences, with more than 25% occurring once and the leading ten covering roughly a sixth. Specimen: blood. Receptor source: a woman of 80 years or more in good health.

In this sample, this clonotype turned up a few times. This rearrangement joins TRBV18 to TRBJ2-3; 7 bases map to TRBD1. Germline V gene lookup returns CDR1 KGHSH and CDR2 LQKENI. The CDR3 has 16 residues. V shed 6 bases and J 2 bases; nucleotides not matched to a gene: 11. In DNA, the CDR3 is TGTGCCAGCTCCCTAGGCACAGGGGCTAACACAGATACGCAGTATTTT. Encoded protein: CASSLGTGANTDTQYF. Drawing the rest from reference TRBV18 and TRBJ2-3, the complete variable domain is NAGVMQNPRHLVRRRGQEARLRCSPMKGHSHVYWYRQLPEEGLKFMVYLQKENIIDESGMPKERFSAEFPKEGPSILRIQQVVRGDSAAYFCASSLGTGANTDTQYFGPGTRLTVL.

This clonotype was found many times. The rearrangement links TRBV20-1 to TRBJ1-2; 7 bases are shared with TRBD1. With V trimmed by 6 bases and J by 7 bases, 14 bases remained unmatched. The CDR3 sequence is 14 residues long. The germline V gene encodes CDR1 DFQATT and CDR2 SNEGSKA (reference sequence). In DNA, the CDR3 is TGCAGTGCCCTCAGTGGAGGGGGCGGTGGTGGCTACACCTTC. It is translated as CSALSGGGGGGYTF.

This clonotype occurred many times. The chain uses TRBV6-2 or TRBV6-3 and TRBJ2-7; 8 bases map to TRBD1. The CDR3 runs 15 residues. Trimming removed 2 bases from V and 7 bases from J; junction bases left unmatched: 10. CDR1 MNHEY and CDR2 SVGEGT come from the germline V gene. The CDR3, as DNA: TGTGCCAGCAGTTACGGAGGGACAGGAAGTATAGAGCAGTACTTC. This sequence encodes CASSYGGTGSIEQYF.

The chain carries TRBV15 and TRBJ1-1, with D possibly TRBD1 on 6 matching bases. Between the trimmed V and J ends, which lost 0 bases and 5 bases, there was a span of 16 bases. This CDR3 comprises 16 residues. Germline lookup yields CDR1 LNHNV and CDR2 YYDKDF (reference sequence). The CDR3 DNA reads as TGTGCCACCAGCAGAGACCCCAGCGGGGGGCGGACTGAAGCTTTCTTT. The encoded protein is CATSRDPSGGRTEAFF.

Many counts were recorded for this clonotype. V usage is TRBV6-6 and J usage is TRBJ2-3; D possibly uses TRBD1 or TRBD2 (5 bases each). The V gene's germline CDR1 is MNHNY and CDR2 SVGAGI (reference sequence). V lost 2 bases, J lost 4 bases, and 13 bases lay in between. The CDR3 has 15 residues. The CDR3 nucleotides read TGTGCCAGCAGTTACGAGTTGGGGGACCCAGATACGCAGTATTTT. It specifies CASSYELGDPDTQYF.

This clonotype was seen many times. The CDR3 DNA sequence: TGTGCCAGCAGAAGGTGGACTAGCGGGGAGGAGACCCAGTACTTC. Translation: CASRRWTSGEETQYF. The genes are TRBV12-3 or TRBV12-4 and TRBJ2-5, with TRBD2 matching over 12 bases. The CDR3 covers 15 residues. The V segment lost 6 bases and the J segment 5 bases; nucleotides outside the gene matches: 7.

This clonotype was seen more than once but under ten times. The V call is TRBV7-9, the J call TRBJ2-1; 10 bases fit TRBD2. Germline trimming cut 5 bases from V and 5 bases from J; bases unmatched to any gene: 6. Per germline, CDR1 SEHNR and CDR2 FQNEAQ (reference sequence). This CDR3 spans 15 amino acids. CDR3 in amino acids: CASSSGGAGDNEQFF. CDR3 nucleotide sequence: TGTGCCAGCAGCAGCGGGGGGGCCGGGGACAATGAGCAGTTCTTC. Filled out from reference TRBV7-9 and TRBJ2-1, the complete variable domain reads DTGVSQNPRHKITKRGQNVTFRCDPISEHNRLYWYRQTLGQGPEFLTYFQNEAQLEKSRLLSDRFSAERPKGSFSTLEIQRTEQGDSAMYLCASSSGGAGDNEQFFGPGTRLTVL.

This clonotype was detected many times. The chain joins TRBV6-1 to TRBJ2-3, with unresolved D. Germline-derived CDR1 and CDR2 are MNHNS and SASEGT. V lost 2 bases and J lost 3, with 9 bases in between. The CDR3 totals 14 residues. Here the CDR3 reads CASSEPGRTDTQYF. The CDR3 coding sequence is TGTGCCAGCAGTGAACCAGGCAGGACAGATACGCAGTATTTT.

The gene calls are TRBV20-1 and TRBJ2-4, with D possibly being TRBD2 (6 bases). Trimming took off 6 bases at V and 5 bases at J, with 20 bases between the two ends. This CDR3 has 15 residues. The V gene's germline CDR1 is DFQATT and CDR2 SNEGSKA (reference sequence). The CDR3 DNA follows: TGCAGTGCCCACGAACGGGGGAAGGGCGAAAACATTCAGTACTTC. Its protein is CSAHERGKGENIQYF.

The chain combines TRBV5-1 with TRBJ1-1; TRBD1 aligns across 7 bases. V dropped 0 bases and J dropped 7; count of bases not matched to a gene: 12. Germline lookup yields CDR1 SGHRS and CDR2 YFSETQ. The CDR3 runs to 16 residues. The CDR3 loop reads CASSLEGQRVGDEAFF. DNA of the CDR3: TGCGCCAGCAGCTTGGAGGGACAGAGGGTAGGGGATGAAGCTTTCTTT.

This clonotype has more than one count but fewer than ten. CDR3 in amino acids: CSAPVDSGANVLTF. For the CDR3, the DNA is TGCAGTGCCCCTGTGGACTCTGGGGCCAACGTCCTGACTTTC. The V call is TRBV20-1, the J call TRBJ2-6; no clear D gene. The CDR3 sequence is 14 residues long. V lost 6 bases, J lost 0 bases, and 9 bases lay in between. The germline gives CDR1 DFQATT, CDR2 SNEGSKA (reference sequence).

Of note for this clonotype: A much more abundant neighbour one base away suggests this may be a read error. The CDR3 protein is CSATGTGACYEQYF. The CDR3 DNA reads TGCAGTGCCACCGGGACAGGGGCTTGCTACGAGCAGTACTTC. This chain links TRBV20-1 with TRBJ2-7; TRBD1 matches 10 bases. The CDR3 consists of 14 residues. Trimming took 6 bases from V and 3 from J; bases not matched to a gene: 8. From germline, CDR1 is DFQATT and CDR2 SNEGSKA (reference sequence).

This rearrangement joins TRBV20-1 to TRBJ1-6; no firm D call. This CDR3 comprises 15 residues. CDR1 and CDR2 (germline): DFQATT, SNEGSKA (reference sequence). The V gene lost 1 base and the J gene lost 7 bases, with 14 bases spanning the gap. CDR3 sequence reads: CSARVSGQTNSPLHF. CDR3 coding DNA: TGCAGTGCTAGAGTCTCTGGGCAGACAAATTCACCCCTCCACTTT.

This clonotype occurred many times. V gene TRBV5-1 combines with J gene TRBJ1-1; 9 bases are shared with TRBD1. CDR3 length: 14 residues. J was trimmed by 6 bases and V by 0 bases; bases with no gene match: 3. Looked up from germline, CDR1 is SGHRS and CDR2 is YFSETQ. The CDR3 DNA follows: TGCGCCAGCAGCTTGGTACAGGGGGCGGCTGAAGCTTTCTTT. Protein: CASSLVQGAAEAFF.

CDR3 sequence reads: CASSSPTRTGTKAFF. The DNA for the CDR3 is TGTGCCAGCAGTTCGCCTACTCGGACAGGGACCAAGGCTTTCTTT. This chain links TRBV6-2 or TRBV6-3 with TRBJ1-1; 8 bases fit TRBD1. This CDR3 spans 15 amino acids. The V segment lost 4 bases and the J segment 11 bases; nucleotides outside the gene matches: 15. The germline V gene has CDR1 MNHEY and CDR2 SVGEGT.

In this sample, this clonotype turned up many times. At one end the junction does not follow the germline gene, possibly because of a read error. The CDR3 spells CASSNSGTLRSKNIQYF. The CDR3 nucleotides read TGTGCCAGCAGTAACTCCGGGACTTTGAGGTCCAAAAACATTCAGTACTTC. V and J are TRBV6-2 or TRBV6-3 and TRBJ2-4, with a possible D match to TRBD2 (6 bases). From germline, CDR1 is MNHEY and CDR2 SVGEGT. The CDR3 extends over 17 amino acids.

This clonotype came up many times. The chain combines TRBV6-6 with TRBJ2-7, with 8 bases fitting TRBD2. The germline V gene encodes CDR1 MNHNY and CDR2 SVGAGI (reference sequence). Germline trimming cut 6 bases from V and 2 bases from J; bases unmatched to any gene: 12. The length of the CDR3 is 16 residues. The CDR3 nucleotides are TGTGCCAGCAGCCCTCGGGATACGGGGGGGACCTACGAGCAGTACTTC. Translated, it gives CASSPRDTGGTYEQYF.

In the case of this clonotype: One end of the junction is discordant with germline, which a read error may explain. CDR3 residues: CASIRSGSSNQLQHF. The CDR3 DNA is TGTGCCAGCATCCGTTCCGGCAGTAGCAATCAGCTCCAGCATTTT. The V and J genes are TRBV6-2 or TRBV6-3 and TRBJ1-5, with no clear D. CDR1 and CDR2 from the germline V gene are MNHEY and SVGEGT. The CDR3 contains 15 residues.

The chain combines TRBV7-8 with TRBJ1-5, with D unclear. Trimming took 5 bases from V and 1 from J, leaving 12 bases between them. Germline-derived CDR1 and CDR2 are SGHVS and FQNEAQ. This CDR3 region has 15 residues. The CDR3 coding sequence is TGTGCCAGCAGCCCCTCTAGGCTAAGCAATCAGCCCCAGCATTTT. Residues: CASSPSRLSNQPQHF.

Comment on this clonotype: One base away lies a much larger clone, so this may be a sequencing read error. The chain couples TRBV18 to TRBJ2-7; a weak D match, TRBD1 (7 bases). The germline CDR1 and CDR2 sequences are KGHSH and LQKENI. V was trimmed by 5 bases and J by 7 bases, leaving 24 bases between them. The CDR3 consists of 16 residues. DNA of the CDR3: TGTGCCAGCTCAGTTGGCGGGACAGCAGCCTACAATGAGCAGTACTTC. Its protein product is CASSVGGTAAYNEQYF. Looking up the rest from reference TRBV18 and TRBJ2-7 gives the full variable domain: NAGVMQNPRHLVRRRGQEARLRCSPMKGHSHVYWYRQLPEEGLKFMVYLQKENIIDESGMPKERFSAEFPKEGPSILRIQQVVRGDSAAYFCASSVGGTAAYNEQYFGPGTRLTVT.

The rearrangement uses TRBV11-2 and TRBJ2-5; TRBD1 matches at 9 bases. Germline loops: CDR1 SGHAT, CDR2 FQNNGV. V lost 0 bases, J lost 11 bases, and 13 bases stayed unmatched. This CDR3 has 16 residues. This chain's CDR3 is CASSLEIRDRGNEQYF. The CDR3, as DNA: TGTGCCAGCAGCTTAGAGATCCGTGACAGGGGGAATGAGCAGTACTTC. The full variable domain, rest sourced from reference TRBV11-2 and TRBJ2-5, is EAGVAQSPRYKIIEKRQSVAFWCNPISGHATLYWYQQILGQGPKLLIQFQNNGVVDDSQLPKDRFSAERLKGVDSTLKIQPAKLEDSAVYLCASSLEIRDRGNEQYFGPGTRLLVL.

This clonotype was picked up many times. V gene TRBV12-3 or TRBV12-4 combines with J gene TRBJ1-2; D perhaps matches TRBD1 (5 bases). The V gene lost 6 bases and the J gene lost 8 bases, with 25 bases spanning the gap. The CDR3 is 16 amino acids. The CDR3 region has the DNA TGTGCCAGCAGCCTTGACAGATTCAGGTCGGGGGGAGGCTACACCTTC. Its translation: CASSLDRFRSGGGYTF.

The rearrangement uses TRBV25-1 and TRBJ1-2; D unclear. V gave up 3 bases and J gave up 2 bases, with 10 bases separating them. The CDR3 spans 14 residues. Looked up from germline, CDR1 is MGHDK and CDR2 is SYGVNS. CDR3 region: CASSDRITNYGYTF. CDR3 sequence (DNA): TGTGCCAGCAGTGACAGAATAACCAACTATGGCTACACCTTC.

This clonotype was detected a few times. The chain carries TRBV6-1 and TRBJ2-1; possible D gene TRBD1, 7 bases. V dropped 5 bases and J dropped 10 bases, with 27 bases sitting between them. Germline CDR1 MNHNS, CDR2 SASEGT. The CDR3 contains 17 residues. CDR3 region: CASSPGGGRTDSYEQFF. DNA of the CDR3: TGTGCCAGCAGTCCCGGAGGGGGCAGGACAGATTCCTACGAGCAGTTCTTC.

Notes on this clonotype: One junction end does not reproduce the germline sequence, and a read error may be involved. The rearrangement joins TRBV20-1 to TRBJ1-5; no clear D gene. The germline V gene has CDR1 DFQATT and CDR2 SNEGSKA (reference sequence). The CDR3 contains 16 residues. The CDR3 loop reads CSVSGRAIPGNRPQHF. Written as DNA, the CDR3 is TGCAGTGTGTCTGGGAGGGCGATTCCGGGCAATCGGCCCCAGCATTTT.

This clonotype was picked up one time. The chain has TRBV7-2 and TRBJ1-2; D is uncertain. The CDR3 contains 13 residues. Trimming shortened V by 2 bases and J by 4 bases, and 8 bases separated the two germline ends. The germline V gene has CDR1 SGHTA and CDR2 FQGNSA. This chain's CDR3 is CASSLRGCYGYTF. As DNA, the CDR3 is TGTGCCAGCAGCTTACGAGGATGCTATGGCTACACCTTC.

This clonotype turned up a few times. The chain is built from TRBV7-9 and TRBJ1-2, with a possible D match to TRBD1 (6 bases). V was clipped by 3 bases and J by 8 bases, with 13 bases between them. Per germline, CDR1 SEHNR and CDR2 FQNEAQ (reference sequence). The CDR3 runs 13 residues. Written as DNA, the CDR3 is TGTGCCAGCAGCTTTCAACAGGGTCAAGGCTACACCTTC. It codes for CASSFQQGQGYTF.

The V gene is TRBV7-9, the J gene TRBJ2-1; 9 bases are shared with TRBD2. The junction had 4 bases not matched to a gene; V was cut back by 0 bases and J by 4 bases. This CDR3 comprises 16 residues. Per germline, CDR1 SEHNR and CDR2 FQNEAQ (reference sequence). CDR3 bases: TGTGCCAGCAGCTTAGCCAGCGGGAGGCCATACAATGAGCAGTTCTTC. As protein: CASSLASGRPYNEQFF.

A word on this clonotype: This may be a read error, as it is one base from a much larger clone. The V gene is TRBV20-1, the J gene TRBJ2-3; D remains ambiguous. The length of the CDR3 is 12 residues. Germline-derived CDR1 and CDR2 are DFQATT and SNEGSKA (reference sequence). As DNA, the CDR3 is TGCAGGGCACCCGGACCCTTCGACGGGCAGTATTTT. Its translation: CRAPGPFDGQYF.

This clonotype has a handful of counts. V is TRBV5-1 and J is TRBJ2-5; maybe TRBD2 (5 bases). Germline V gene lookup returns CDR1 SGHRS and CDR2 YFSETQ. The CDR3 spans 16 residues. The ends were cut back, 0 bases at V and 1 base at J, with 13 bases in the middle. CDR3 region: CASSLGGLSGQETQYF. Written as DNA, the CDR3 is TGCGCCAGCAGCTTGGGAGGGTTGTCGGGCCAAGAGACCCAGTACTTC.